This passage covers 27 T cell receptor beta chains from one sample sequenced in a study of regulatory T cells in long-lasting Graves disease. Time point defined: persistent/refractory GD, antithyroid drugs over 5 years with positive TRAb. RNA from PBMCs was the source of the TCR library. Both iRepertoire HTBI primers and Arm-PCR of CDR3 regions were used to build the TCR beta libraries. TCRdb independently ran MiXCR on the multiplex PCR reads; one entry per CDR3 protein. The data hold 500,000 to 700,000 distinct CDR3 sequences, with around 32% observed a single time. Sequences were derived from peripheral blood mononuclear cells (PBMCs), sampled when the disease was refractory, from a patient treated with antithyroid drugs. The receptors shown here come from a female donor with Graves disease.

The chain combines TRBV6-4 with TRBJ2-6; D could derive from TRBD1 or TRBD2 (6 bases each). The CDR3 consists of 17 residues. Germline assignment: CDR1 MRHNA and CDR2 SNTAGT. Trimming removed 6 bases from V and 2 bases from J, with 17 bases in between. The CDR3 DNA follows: TGTGCCAGCAGCCTGAAGCCCGGGGGCCCTGGGGCCAACGTCCTGACTTTC. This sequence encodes CASSLKPGGPGANVLTF.

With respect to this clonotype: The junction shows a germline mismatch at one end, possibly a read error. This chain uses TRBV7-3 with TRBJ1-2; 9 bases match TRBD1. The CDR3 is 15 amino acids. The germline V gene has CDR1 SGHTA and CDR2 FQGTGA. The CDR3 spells CASSSWTGVNYGYTF. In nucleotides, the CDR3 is TGTGCTAGCAGCTCGTGGACAGGGGTAAACTATGGCTACACCTTC.

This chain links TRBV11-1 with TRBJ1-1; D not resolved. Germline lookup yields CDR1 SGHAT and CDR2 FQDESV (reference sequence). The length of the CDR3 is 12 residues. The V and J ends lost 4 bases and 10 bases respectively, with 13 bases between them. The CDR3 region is CASSYHGDGAFF. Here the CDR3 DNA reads TGTGCCAGCAGCTACCATGGAGATGGAGCTTTCTTT.

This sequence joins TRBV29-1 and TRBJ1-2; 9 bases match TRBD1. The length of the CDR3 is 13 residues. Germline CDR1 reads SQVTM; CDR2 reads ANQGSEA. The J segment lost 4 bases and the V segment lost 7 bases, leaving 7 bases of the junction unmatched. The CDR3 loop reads CSGGDREGYGYTF. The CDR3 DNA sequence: TGCAGCGGGGGGGACAGGGAGGGCTATGGCTACACCTTC.

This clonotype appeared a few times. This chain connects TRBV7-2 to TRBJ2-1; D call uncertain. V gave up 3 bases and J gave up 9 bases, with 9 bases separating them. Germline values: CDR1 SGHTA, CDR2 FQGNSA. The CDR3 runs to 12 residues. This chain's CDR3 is CASSLDLSEQFF. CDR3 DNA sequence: TGTGCCAGCAGCTTGGACCTTAGTGAGCAGTTCTTC. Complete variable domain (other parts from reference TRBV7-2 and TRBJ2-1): GAGVSQSPSNKVTEKGKDVELRCDPISGHTALYWYRQSLGQGLEFLIYFQGNSAPDKSGLPSDRFSAERTGGSVSTLTIQRTQQEDSAVYLCASSLDLSEQFFGPGTRLTVL.

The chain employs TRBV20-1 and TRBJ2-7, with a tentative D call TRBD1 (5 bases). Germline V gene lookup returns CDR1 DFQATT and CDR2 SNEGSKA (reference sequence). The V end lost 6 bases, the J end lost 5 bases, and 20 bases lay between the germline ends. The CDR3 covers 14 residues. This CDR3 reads CSAPRAGKENEQYF. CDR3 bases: TGCAGTGCCCCCAGGGCAGGGAAGGAAAACGAGCAGTACTTC.

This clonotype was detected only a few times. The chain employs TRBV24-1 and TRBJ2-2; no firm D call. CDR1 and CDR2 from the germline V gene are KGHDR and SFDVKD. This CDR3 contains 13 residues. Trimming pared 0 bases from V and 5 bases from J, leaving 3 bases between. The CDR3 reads CATSDLVTGELFF. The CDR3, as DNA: TGTGCCACCAGTGATTTGGTTACCGGGGAGCTGTTTTTT.

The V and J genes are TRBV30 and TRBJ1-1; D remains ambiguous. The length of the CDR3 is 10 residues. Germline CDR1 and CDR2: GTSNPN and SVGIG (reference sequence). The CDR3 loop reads CSGLNTEAFF. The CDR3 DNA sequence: TGTTCGGGTTTGAACACTGAAGCTTTCTTT.

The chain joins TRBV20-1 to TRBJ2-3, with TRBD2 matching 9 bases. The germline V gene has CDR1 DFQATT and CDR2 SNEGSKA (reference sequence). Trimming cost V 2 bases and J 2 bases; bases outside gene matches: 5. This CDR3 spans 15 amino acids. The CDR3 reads CSARPLAGFTDTQYF. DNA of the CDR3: TGCAGTGCTAGACCACTAGCGGGCTTCACAGATACGCAGTATTTT.

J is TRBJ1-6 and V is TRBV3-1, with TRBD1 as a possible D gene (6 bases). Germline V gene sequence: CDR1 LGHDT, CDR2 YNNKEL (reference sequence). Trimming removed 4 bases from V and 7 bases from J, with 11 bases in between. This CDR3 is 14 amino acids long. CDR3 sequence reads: CASSRGGLNSPLHF. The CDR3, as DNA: TGTGCCAGCAGCCGAGGGGGTTTGAATTCACCCCTCCACTTT.

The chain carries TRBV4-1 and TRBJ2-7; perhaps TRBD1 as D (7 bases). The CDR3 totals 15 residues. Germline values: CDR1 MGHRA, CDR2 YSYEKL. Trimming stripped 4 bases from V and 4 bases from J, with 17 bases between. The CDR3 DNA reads TGCGCCAGCAGCCCCCAAAGGCCAGGGGGGTACGAGCAGTACTTC. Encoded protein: CASSPQRPGGYEQYF.

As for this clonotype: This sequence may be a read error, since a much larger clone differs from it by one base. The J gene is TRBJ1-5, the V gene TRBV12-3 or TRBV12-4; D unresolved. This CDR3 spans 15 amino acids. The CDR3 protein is CASSLWEDSSQPQHF. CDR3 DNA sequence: TGTGCCAGCAGTTTGTGGGAAGATAGCAGTCAGCCCCAGCATTTT.

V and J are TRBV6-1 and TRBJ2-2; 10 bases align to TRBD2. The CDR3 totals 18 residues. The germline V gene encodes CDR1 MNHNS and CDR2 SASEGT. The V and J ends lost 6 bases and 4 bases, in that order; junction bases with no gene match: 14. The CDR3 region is CASSPILLAGAGTGELFF. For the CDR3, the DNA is TGTGCCAGCAGCCCTATTCTCCTAGCGGGAGCGGGCACCGGGGAGCTGTTTTTT.

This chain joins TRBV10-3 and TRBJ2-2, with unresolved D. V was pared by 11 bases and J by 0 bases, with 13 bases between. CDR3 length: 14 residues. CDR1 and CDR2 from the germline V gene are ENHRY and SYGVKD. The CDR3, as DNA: TGTGCCGCTCGTGACATTCCGAACACCGGGGAGCTGTTTTTT. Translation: CAARDIPNTGELFF.

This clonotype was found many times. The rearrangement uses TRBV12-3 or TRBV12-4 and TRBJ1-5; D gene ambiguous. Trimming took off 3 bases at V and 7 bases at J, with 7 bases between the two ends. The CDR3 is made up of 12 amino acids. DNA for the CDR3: TGTGCCAGCAGTTTTATGTCCCAGCCCCAGCATTTT. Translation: CASSFMSQPQHF.

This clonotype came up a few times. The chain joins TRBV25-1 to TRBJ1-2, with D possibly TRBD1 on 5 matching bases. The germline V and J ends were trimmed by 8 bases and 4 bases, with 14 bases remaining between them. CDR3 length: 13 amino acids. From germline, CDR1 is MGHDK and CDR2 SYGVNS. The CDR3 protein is CASERDGSYGYTF. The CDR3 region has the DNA TGTGCCAGCGAGCGGGACGGGAGCTATGGCTACACCTTC.

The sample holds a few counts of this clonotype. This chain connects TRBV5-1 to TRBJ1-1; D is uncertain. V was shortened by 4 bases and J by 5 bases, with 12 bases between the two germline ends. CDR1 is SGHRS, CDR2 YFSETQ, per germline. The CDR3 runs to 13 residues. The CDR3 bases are TGCGCCAGCAGCCTGGAGCTTCTTACTGAAGCTTTCTTT. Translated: CASSLELLTEAFF.

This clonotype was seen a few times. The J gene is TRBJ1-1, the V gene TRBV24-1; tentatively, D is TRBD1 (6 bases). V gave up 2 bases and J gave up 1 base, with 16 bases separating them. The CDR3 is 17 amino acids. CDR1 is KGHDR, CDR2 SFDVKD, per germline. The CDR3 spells CATSDSGWGGRNTEAFF. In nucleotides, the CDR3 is TGTGCCACCAGTGATTCAGGTTGGGGGGGCCGGAACACTGAAGCTTTCTTT.

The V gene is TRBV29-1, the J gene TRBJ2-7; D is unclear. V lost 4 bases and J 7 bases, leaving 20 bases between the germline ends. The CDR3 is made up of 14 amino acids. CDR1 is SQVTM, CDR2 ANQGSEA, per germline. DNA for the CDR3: TGCAGCGTTGGATCCCGCAGTTACGGTTCGGAGCAGTACTTC. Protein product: CSVGSRSYGSEQYF.

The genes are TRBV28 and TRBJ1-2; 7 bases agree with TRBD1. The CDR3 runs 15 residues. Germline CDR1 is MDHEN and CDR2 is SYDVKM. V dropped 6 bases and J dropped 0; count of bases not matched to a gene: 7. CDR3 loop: CASSPGTASNYGYTF. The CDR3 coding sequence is TGTGCCAGCAGCCCGGGGACAGCTTCTAACTATGGCTACACCTTC.

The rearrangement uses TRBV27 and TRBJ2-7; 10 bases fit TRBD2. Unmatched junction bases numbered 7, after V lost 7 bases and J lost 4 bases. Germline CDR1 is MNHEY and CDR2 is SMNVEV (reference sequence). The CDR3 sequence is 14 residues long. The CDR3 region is CASNPSGSRYEQYF. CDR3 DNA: TGTGCCAGCAACCCTAGCGGGAGTAGGTACGAGCAGTACTTC.

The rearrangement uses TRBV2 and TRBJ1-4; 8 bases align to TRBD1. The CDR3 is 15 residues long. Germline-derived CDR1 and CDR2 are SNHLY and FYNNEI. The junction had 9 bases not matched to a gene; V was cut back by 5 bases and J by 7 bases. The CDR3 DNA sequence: TGTGCCAGCAGTCCCGGGACAGGAACGCGTGAAAAACTGTTTTTT. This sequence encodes CASSPGTGTREKLFF. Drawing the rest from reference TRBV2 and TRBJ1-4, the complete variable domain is EPEVTQTPSHQVTQMGQEVILRCVPISNHLYFYWYRQILGQKVEFLVSFYNNEISEKSEIFDDQFSVERPDGSNFTLKIRSTKLEDSAMYFCASSPGTGTREKLFFGSGTQLSVL.

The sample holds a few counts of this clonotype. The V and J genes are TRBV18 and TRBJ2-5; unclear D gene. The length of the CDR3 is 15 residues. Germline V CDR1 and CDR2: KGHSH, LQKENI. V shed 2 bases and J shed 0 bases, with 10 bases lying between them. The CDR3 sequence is CASSPDQADQETQYF. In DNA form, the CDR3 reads TGTGCCAGCTCACCAGATCAGGCCGACCAAGAGACCCAGTACTTC.

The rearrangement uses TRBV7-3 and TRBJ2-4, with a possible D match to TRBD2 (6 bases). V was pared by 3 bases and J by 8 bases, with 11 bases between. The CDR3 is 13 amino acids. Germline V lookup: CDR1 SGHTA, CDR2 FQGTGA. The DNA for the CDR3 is TGTGCCAGCAGCTTCGTGGGGGAGGACATTCAGTACTTC. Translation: CASSFVGEDIQYF.

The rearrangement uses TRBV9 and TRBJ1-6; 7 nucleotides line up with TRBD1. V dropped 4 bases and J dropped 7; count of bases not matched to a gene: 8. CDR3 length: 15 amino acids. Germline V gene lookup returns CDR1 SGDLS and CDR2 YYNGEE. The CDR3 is CASSLTGNENSPLHF. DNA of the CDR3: TGTGCCAGCAGCTTGACAGGGAATGAGAATTCACCCCTCCACTTT.

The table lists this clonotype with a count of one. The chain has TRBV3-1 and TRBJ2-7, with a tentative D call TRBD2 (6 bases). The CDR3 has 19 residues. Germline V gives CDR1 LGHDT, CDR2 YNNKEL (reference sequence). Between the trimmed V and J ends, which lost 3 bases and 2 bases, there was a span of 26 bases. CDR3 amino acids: CASSHDSRDSNSETYEQYF. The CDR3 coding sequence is TGTGCCAGCAGCCACGACTCCCGGGACTCAAACTCCGAGACCTACGAGCAGTACTTC.

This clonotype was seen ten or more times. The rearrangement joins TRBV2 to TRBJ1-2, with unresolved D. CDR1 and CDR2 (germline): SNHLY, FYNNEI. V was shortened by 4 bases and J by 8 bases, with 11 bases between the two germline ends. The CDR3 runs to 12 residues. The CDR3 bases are TGTGCCAGCAGTGGGAGGAACAGAGGCTACACCTTC. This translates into CASSGRNRGYTF. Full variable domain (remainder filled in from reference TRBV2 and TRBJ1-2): EPEVTQTPSHQVTQMGQEVILRCVPISNHLYFYWYRQILGQKVEFLVSFYNNEISEKSEIFDDQFSVERPDGSNFTLKIRSTKLEDSAMYFCASSGRNRGYTFGSGTRLTVV.